This is a list of T cell receptor beta chains from one sample in a study of PD-1 blockade in mismatch repair-deficient tumors. TCRdb's copy holds only in-frame clones and misses some; the assay was immunoSEQ multiplex PCR. The sample consists of around 120,000 clones, about 88% of them appearing once. The specimen comprised peripheral blood, sampled 44 weeks after starting pembrolizumab. The origin of the receptors is an adult with mismatch repair-deficient cancer. Each CDR3 is given with its conserved first and last residue. A D gene is named only where the DNA matches it firmly. Expanded clones are given a class, and other clones once, few, many or no size at all.

clone_size d_call j_call v_call cdr3_aa cdr3_nt
few NA TRBJ2-6 TRBV6-5 CASWTAGANVLTF TGTGCCAGCTGGACGGCCGGGGCCAACGTCCTGACTTTC
once NA TRBJ2-7 TRBV19 CASSTQTSYEQYF TGTGCCAGTAGTACCCAGACATCCTACGAGCAGTACTTC
few NA TRBJ2-7 TRBV27 CASSFEQGNYEQYF TGTGCCAGCAGTTTTGAACAGGGCAATTACGAGCAGTACTTC
NA NA TRBJ2-3 TRBV5-1 CASSFSGQLFGTDTQYF TGCGCCAGCAGCTTTTCCGGTCAGCTCTTTGGCACAGATACGCAGTATTTT
NA TRBD2 TRBJ2-3 TRBV11-2 CASSTRLAGGPGKVDTQYF TGTGCCAGCAGCACTAGACTAGCGGGAGGGCCAGGGAAGGTGGATACGCAGTATTTT
NA NA TRBJ2-7 TRBV30 CAWSWGISYEQYF TGTGCCTGGAGTTGGGGGATATCCTACGAGCAGTACTTC
NA TRBD2 TRBJ2-1 TRBV6-1 CASLSKRGATDEQFF TGTGCCAGCCTATCTAAGCGGGGGGCAACGGATGAGCAGTTCTTC
NA NA TRBJ2-1 TRBV29-1 CSVPISYNEQFF TGCAGCGTTCCGATCTCCTACAATGAGCAGTTCTTC
NA NA TRBJ2-3 TRBV18 CASSPPSQGTDTQYF TGTGCCAGCTCACCACCGTCCCAGGGTACAGATACGCAGTATTTT
NA NA TRBJ1-1 TRBV28 CASKQALRGRTKAFF TGTGCCAGCAAACAAGCACTCAGGGGCCGAACGAAAGCTTTCTTT
NA TRBD1 TRBJ2-7 TRBV28 CASSRTGGSYEQYF TGTGCCAGCAGTCGGACAGGGGGATCCTACGAGCAGTACTTC
NA TRBD1 TRBJ2-7 TRBV19 CASSPGQAYEQYF TGTGCCAGTAGCCCGGGACAGGCCTACGAGCAGTACTTC
NA TRBD1 TRBJ1-4 TRBV11-2 CASSLGLLLRQGRNEKLFF TGTGCCAGCAGCTTAGGTTTGCTCCTCCGACAGGGCAGGAATGAAAAACTGTTTTTT
NA TRBD2 TRBJ2-3 TRBV10-1 CASSEASGSQSTQYF TGCGCCAGCAGTGAGGCTAGCGGATCACAGTCTACGCAGTATTTT
NA NA TRBJ1-1 TRBV6-5 CASSYDPWGETEAFF TGTGCCAGCAGTTACGACCCATGGGGCGAAACTGAAGCTTTCTTT
NA TRBD1 TRBJ1-2 TRBV19 CASSITDRGLSGGYGYTF TGTGCCAGTAGTATTACGGACAGGGGGCTGTCGGGAGGATATGGCTACACCTTC
NA NA TRBJ2-3 TRBV11-2 CASRGWGARTDTQYF TGTGCCAGCCGGGGCTGGGGGGCTAGAACAGATACGCAGTATTTT
NA NA TRBJ2-1 TRBV25-1 CASSRGGEQFF TGTGCCAGTAGCAGGGGAGGGGAGCAGTTCTTC
NA TRBD2 TRBJ2-1 TRBV10-3 CAISSVLRTSGRDEQFF TGTGCCATCAGTTCGGTTTTAAGGACTAGCGGAAGGGATGAGCAGTTCTTC
once NA TRBJ2-2 TRBV9 CASSPGNTGELFF TGTGCCAGCAGCCCCGGCAACACCGGGGAGCTGTTTTTT
NA NA TRBJ2-2 TRBV5-4 CASSLTQAANTGELFF TGTGCCAGCAGCCTTACCCAGGCCGCGAACACCGGGGAGCTGTTTTTT
NA TRBD1 TRBJ2-7 TRBV25-1 CASSRGYEQYF TGTGCCAGCAGCAGGGGGTACGAGCAGTACTTC